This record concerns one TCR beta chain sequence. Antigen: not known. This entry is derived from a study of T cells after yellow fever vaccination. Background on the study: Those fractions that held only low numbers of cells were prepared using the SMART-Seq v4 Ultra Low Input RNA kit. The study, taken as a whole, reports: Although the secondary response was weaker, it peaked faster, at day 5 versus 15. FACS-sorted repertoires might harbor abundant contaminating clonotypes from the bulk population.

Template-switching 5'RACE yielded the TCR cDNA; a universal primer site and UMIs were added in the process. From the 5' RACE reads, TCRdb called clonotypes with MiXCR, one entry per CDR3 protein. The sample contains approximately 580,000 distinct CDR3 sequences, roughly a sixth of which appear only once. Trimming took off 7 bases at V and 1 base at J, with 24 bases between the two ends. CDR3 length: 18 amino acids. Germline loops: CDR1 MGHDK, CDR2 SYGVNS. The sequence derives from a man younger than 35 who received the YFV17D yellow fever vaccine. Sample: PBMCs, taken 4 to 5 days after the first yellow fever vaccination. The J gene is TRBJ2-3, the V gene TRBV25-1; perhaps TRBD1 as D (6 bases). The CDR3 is CASNPRQEAPLGTDTQYF. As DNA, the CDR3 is TGTGCCAGCAATCCACGACAGGAGGCCCCACTTGGCACAGATACGCAGTATTTT.